These 11 T cell receptor beta chains originate from one sample sequenced in a study of T-cell reconstitution after alpha-beta-depleted transplantation in children (dated by TCRdb to about 2016). Library creation used PCR. Data came from an Illumina HiSeq 2500. To normalize quantification of the TCRbeta repertoire, the TCR libraries were built with molecular barcoding that relied on unique molecular identifiers. TCRdb took the public reads, trimmed them with fastp at Q25, ran MiXCR for clone calling and kept in-frame beta chains. Each entry is one CDR3 protein sequence, shown with its most common DNA and genes. Present in this sample are fewer than 95,000 distinct CDR3 sequences, 12% of which were seen just once. The ten most abundant clones make up around 13% of the sample. Here the sequenced sample was PBMCs from the stem cell graft donor, taken from the stem cell graft. Source of these receptors: a human donor who donated a stem cell graft to a child with inherited bone marrow failure.

This clonotype was counted ten times or more. V gene TRBV4-2 combines with J gene TRBJ1-3, with D unclear. V dropped 0 bases and J dropped 0 bases, with 3 bases sitting between them. The CDR3 sequence is 14 residues long. CDR1 is LGHNA and CDR2 is YNFKEQ in the germline V gene. The CDR3: CASSQDASGNTIYF. The CDR3 DNA reads as TGTGCCAGCAGCCAAGATGCCTCTGGAAACACCATATATTTT.

This clonotype was detected ten times or more. The rearrangement joins TRBV9 to TRBJ2-1; 10 nucleotides line up with TRBD1. CDR1 and CDR2 from the germline V gene are SGDLS and YYNGEE. V shed 3 bases and J 5 bases; nucleotides not matched to a gene: 5. CDR3 length equals 15 residues. The CDR3 reads CASSAPDRGDNEQFF. The CDR3 DNA follows: TGTGCCAGCAGCGCACCGGACAGGGGGGACAATGAGCAGTTCTTC.

This clonotype was counted at least ten times. This chain joins TRBV6-2 or TRBV6-3 and TRBJ1-6, with no clear D. Germline values: CDR1 MNHEY, CDR2 SVGEGT. This CDR3 is 13 amino acids long. The germline V and J ends were trimmed by 4 bases and 7 bases, with 8 bases remaining between them. The CDR3 sequence is CASSFKPNSPLHF. CDR3 nucleotide sequence: TGTGCCAGCAGTTTCAAGCCGAATTCACCCCTCCACTTT.

The chain couples TRBV6-5 to TRBJ2-1, with 7 bases identical to TRBD2. Germline-derived CDR1 and CDR2 are MNHEY and SVGAGI. J gave up 3 bases and V 0 bases, and 5 bases lay outside the gene matches. CDR3 length equals 16 residues. The CDR3 protein is CASSYSSAGLYNEQFF. Written as DNA, the CDR3 is TGTGCCAGCAGTTACTCTTCAGCGGGGCTCTACAATGAGCAGTTCTTC.

This rearrangement joins TRBV11-2 to TRBJ2-3; 16 nucleotides align to TRBD2. The germline gives CDR1 SGHAT, CDR2 FQNNGV. The length of the CDR3 is 19 residues. The J segment lost 0 bases and the V segment lost 5 bases, leaving 8 bases of the junction unmatched. CDR3 sequence: CASSNGGLAGGTSTDTQYF. The CDR3 coding sequence is TGTGCCAGCAGCAATGGGGGACTAGCGGGGGGGACTAGCACAGATACGCAGTATTTT.

The table lists this clonotype with many counts. The V gene is TRBV5-1, the J gene TRBJ2-1; 7 bases align to TRBD1. V dropped 0 bases and J dropped 0; count of bases not matched to a gene: 6. The CDR3 totals 17 residues. Germline CDR1 is SGHRS and CDR2 is YFSETQ. The CDR3 DNA sequence: TGCGCCAGCAGCTTGGGCCCGGACAGGCTCTCCTACAATGAGCAGTTCTTC. Residues: CASSLGPDRLSYNEQFF.

In this sample, this clonotype turned up many times. The chain uses TRBV20-1 and TRBJ2-7, with TRBD1 identical over 8 bases. This CDR3 region has 15 residues. Germline lookup yields CDR1 DFQATT and CDR2 SNEGSKA (reference sequence). V lost 0 bases to trimming and J lost 3 bases; unmatched junction nucleotides: 7. The CDR3 coding sequence is TGCAGTGCTAGAGATGCAGGGACAGGAAACTACGAGCAGTACTTC. Encoded protein: CSARDAGTGNYEQYF.

This clonotype appeared many times. This chain links TRBV4-3 with TRBJ2-7; perhaps TRBD2 as D (6 bases). V was trimmed by 0 bases and J by 4 bases, leaving 10 bases between them. The CDR3 sequence is 14 residues long. Germline assignment: CDR1 LGHNA and CDR2 YSLEER. CDR3 coding DNA: TGCGCCAGCAGCCAAGATGAGGAGGGGTACGAGCAGTACTTC. Translated, it gives CASSQDEEGYEQYF.

This clonotype was observed at least ten times. J is TRBJ1-1 and V is TRBV29-1, with D uncertain. This CDR3 comprises 12 residues. Germline V CDR1 and CDR2: SQVTM, ANQGSEA. V gave up 7 bases and J gave up 4 bases, with 13 bases separating them. Here the CDR3 reads CSGRRLTTEAFF. The CDR3 DNA reads as TGCAGCGGGAGAAGACTAACCACTGAAGCTTTCTTT.

There are many counts of this clonotype. The chain links TRBV7-8 to TRBJ2-2, with D maybe TRBD2 (6 bases). CDR3 length equals 12 residues. Trimming pared 5 bases from V and 8 bases from J, leaving 9 bases between. Germline V CDR1 and CDR2: SGHVS, FQNEAQ. This CDR3 is CASSNGGGELFF. Written as DNA, the CDR3 is TGTGCCAGCAGCAACGGGGGAGGGGAGCTGTTTTTT.

The V gene is TRBV6-5, the J gene TRBJ2-5, with 7 bases aligning to TRBD1. This CDR3 spans 15 amino acids. Looked up from germline, CDR1 is MNHEY and CDR2 is SVGAGI. J was trimmed by 1 base and V by 0 bases; bases with no gene match: 2. The CDR3 DNA sequence: TGTGCCAGCAGTTACTCTGGGACAGTCCAAGAGACCCAGTACTTC. Its protein product is CASSYSGTVQETQYF.